This T cell receptor (beta chain) was obtained from a study of T-cell reconstitution after alpha-beta-depleted transplantation in children. Study-wide points: After one year, T-cell counts and TCRbeta diversity mostly came from new T cells. Reportedly, roughly two months post-transplant, alpha-beta T cells arose from several hundred expanded graft clones. TCRbeta diversity was high at day 60 in some patients (a result of surviving recipient T cells and thymic progenitors).

Ten or more counts support this clonotype. The antigen remains unidentified. This CDR3 contains 14 residues. CDR1 SGHAT and CDR2 FQNNGV come from the germline V gene. V was clipped by 7 bases and J by 7 bases; unmatched bases: 8. Researchers prepared the TCRbeta library using unique molecular identifiers, the study reports. TCRdb independently ran MiXCR on the PCR reads; one entry per CDR3 protein. The data show over 150,000 distinct CDR3 sequences, 6.6% seen once. The source material was PBMCs, sampled before TCRalphabeta/CD19-depleted stem cell transplant. The rearrangement links TRBV11-2 to TRBJ2-1, with TRBD2 identical over 9 bases. The clonotype originates from a boy under 10 years old with acute lymphoblastic leukemia, due to receive a stem cell transplant. The CDR3 loop is CASKLAGGMNEQFF. In DNA, the CDR3 is TGTGCCAGCAAGCTTGCGGGAGGGATGAATGAGCAGTTCTTC.